Shown below are 11 T cell receptor beta chains from a single sample sequenced in a study of T cell responses to AZD1222 COVID-19 vaccine. Method: immunoSEQ multiplex PCR; TCRdb's copy keeps in-frame clones and lacks some. Seen here are about 150,000 clones, roughly 90% observed once, and the top ten hold 15% to 20%. This material consisted of peripheral blood, taken on day 0 of AZD1222 vaccination. Receptors originate from an adult in good health.

The chain has TRBV25-1 and TRBJ1-2; D uncertain. CDR1 is MGHDK, CDR2 SYGVNS, per germline. CDR3 length: 13 residues. Trimming removed 5 bases from V and 0 bases from J, with 7 bases in between. CDR3 coding DNA: TGTGCCAGCAGTCCCGGGACTAACTATGGCTACACCTTC. It codes for CASSPGTNYGYTF.

V is TRBV11-2 and J is TRBJ2-5, with TRBD2 identical over 7 bases. Losses at the gene ends were 5 bases for V and 0 bases for J; bases not matched to a gene: 6. CDR3 length: 15 amino acids. Per the germline V gene, CDR1 is SGHAT and CDR2 is FQNNGV. This CDR3 reads CASSPGRTYQETQYF. In nucleotides, the CDR3 is TGTGCCAGCAGCCCCGGGAGGACTTACCAAGAGACCCAGTACTTC.

The chain links TRBV28 to TRBJ2-4, with TRBD2 matching 7 bases. Germline V gives CDR1 MDHEN, CDR2 SYDVKM. The CDR3 covers 15 residues. The V and J ends lost 8 bases and 6 bases, in that order; junction bases with no gene match: 13. The CDR3 sequence is CASRSGLTDRNIQYF. CDR3 DNA sequence: TGTGCCAGCCGATCGGGACTAACAGACCGAAACATTCAGTACTTC.

V and J are TRBV2 and TRBJ1-1; TRBD1 might be the D (5 bases). The V end was cut by 7 bases, the J end by 1 base, with 10 bases between. Per germline, CDR1 SNHLY and CDR2 FYNNEI. The CDR3 loop spans 13 amino acids. The CDR3 DNA follows: TGTGCCAGCATGCAGGGTCAGAACACTGAAGCTTTCTTT. It codes for CASMQGQNTEAFF.

V usage is TRBV6-2 or TRBV6-3 and J usage is TRBJ1-1; D remains unclear. Germline CDR1 and CDR2: MNHEY and SVGEGT. Between the trimmed V and J ends, which lost 0 bases and 4 bases, there was a span of 6 bases. CDR3 length: 13 amino acids. In DNA form, the CDR3 reads TGTGCCAGCAGTTACTCTGGGATCACTGAAGCTTTCTTT. The encoded protein is CASSYSGITEAFF.

The chain recombines TRBV15 with TRBJ1-5; 8 bases are shared with TRBD1. CDR3 length: 12 amino acids. CDR1 and CDR2 from the germline V gene are LNHNV and YYDKDF (reference sequence). The trim removed 8 bases at V and 11 bases at J, leaving 8 bases unmatched. This CDR3 reads CATGQGPRAQHF. The CDR3 DNA follows: TGTGCCACCGGACAGGGCCCACGAGCCCAGCATTTT.

The chain recombines TRBV10-3 with TRBJ1-4; D remains ambiguous. The germline V and J ends were trimmed by 3 bases and 6 bases, with 11 bases remaining between them. Germline CDR1 reads ENHRY; CDR2 reads SYGVKD. This CDR3 has 14 residues. Here the CDR3 reads CAISDPALDEKLFF. DNA of the CDR3: TGTGCCATCAGTGACCCGGCCCTGGATGAAAAACTGTTTTTT.

This CDR3 reads CASSDGGVGYNEQFF. DNA of the CDR3: TGTGCCAGCAGCGACGGCGGGGTTGGCTACAATGAGCAGTTCTTC. The chain couples TRBV5-6 to TRBJ2-1, with TRBD2 as a possible D gene (6 bases). The CDR3 contains 15 residues. Germline values: CDR1 SGHDT, CDR2 YYEEEE. Trimming took 4 bases from V and 3 from J, leaving 14 bases between them.

This sequence joins TRBV6-5 and TRBJ1-2, with 9 bases matching TRBD1. The CDR3 spans 12 residues. Germline V gives CDR1 MNHEY, CDR2 SVGAGI. V gave up 6 bases and J gave up 6 bases; unmatched junction bases: 2. In DNA, the CDR3 is TGTGCCAGCAGGGACAGGGGCCATGGCTACACCTTC. Amino acids: CASRDRGHGYTF.

The chain is built from TRBV3-1 (or the pseudogene TRBV3-2) and TRBJ1-3; the D gene is possibly TRBD1 (5 bases). The CDR3 is 17 amino acids. CDR1 is LGHDT, CDR2 YNNKEL, per germline (reference sequence). V was shortened by 5 bases and J by 1 base, with 18 bases between the two germline ends. In DNA form, the CDR3 reads TGTGCCAGCAGCGTTACGACAGTGGGAGCTTCTGGAAACACCATATATTTT. This translates into CASSVTTVGASGNTIYF.

The chain employs TRBV28 and TRBJ1-5; D remains unclear. Germline V gene sequence: CDR1 MDHEN, CDR2 SYDVKM. The CDR3 loop spans 15 amino acids. Trimming took off 10 bases at V and 0 bases at J, with 16 bases between the two ends. The CDR3 protein is CAITRGRFSNQPQHF. For the CDR3, the DNA is TGTGCCATCACCCGCGGACGGTTTAGCAATCAGCCCCAGCATTTT.